This is a list of T cell receptor beta chains from one sample in a study of blood T cell repertoires in COVID-19. The protocol was immunoSEQ multiplex PCR, while the TCRdb copy is restricted to in-frame clones and leaves out a portion. The sample includes some 73,000 clones, about 85% of them seen just once. The sample comprised peripheral blood. The receptor source for this set is a woman of 80 years or more with active or convalescent COVID-19. Each CDR3 is given with its conserved first and last residue. The order of the fields is J gene, V gene, clone size, D gene, CDR3 DNA, CDR3 protein. The D gene is left open where the match is weak. For some rows the clone size is stated as once, few or many, or as a class when expanded; others skip it.

>TRBJ2-5|TRBV11-2|NA|NA
TGTGCCAGCAGCCAGGAAGAGACCCAGTACTTC
CASSQEETQYF
>TRBJ2-1|TRBV19|NA|TRBD1
TGTGCCAGTAGTCGATACAGGGGGCCCAATGAGCAGTTCTTC
CASSRYRGPNEQFF
>TRBJ1-5|TRBV3-1/TRBV3-2|NA|NA
TGTGCCAGCAGCCAACACTCTACAGAGATCAATCAGCCCCAGCATTTT
CASSQHSTEINQPQHF
>TRBJ2-3|TRBV6-2/TRBV6-3|NA|TRBD2
TGTGCCAGCAGTTATAATCCCCTCCGGACTAGCGGGGATACGCAGTATTTT
CASSYNPLRTSGDTQYF
>TRBJ2-7|TRBV7-9|NA|NA
TGTGCCACCGGACAGTTCTCCTACGAGCAGTACTTC
CATGQFSYEQYF
>TRBJ2-5|TRBV2|NA|TRBD1
TGTGCCAGCAGCAGGGGGCGCGTCGAGACCCAGTACTTC
CASSRGRVETQYF
>TRBJ2-3|TRBV6-5|NA|TRBD2
TGTGCCAGCACGGGCCAGCGGGGGAACACAGATACGCAGTATTTT
CASTGQRGNTDTQYF
>TRBJ1-6|TRBV3-1/TRBV3-2|NA|NA
TGTGCCAGCAGCCCTGAGGGCAGGAACAATTCACCCCTCCACTTT
CASSPEGRNNSPLHF
>TRBJ2-7|TRBV5-6|NA|TRBD2
TGTGCCAGCAGCTTGGCACCGGGGGGCTACGAGCAGTACTTC
CASSLAPGGYEQYF
>TRBJ1-4|TRBV30|few|TRBD1
TGTGCCTGGGGGACAGGGCATGAGGGTGAAAAACTGTTTTTT
CAWGTGHEGEKLFF
>TRBJ1-1|TRBV5-1|NA|TRBD1
TGCGCCAGCAGCCCCGGGACAGACACTGAAGCTTTCTTT
CASSPGTDTEAFF
>TRBJ1-6|TRBV5-4|NA|NA
TGTGCCAGCAGCTTGGTAGGGGCAGGGGTTAATTCACCCCTCCACTTT
CASSLVGAGVNSPLHF
>TRBJ2-1|TRBV14|once|NA
TGTGCCAGCAGCCAAGAAGGGGGGGCCCCCTACAATGAGCAGTTCTTC
CASSQEGGAPYNEQFF
>TRBJ1-1|TRBV9|NA|TRBD1
TGTGCCAGCAGCGCACAAGGGGACAGGGACCAGGCTTTCTTT
CASSAQGDRDQAFF
>TRBJ1-1|TRBV5-4|NA|NA
TGTGCCAGCAGCCCACAGGGCCGGAACACTGAAGCTTTCTTT
CASSPQGRNTEAFF
>TRBJ2-1|TRBV7-3|NA|NA
TGTGCCAGCAGCTCACCGGGACTCCGATTCAATGAGCAGTTCTTC
CASSSPGLRFNEQFF
>TRBJ1-2|TRBV27|NA|TRBD1
TGTGCCACCCACTCGAACGCAGGGGGCCGGGGCTACACCTTC
CATHSNAGGRGYTF
>TRBJ2-7|TRBV6-5|NA|TRBD1
TGTGCCAGCAGTTACTCGACCTACAGGGGGCCGAGCGAGCAGTACTTC
CASSYSTYRGPSEQYF
>TRBJ2-5|TRBV18|NA|NA
TGTGCCAGCTCACCACCAGGGCTCGGGGGCCAAGAGACCCAGTACTTC
CASSPPGLGGQETQYF
>TRBJ2-3|TRBV4-1|NA|TRBD2
TGCGCCAGCAGCCAAGGAGCCGCGGGGGGGCCCACAGATACGCAGTATTTT
CASSQGAAGGPTDTQYF
>TRBJ2-3|TRBV5-1|NA|TRBD2
TGCGCCAGCAGACTCCCGGGGACTAGCGGCACAGATACGCAGTATTTT
CASRLPGTSGTDTQYF
>TRBJ1-4|TRBV30|NA|NA
TGTGCCTGGGAGACTTTGCAGGGGATCGGTGAAAAACTGTTTTTT
CAWETLQGIGEKLFF
>TRBJ1-1|TRBV12-3/TRBV12-4|NA|NA
TGTGCCAGCAGCCGACTCAGATCTGAAGCTTTCTTT
CASSRLRSEAFF
>TRBJ2-7|TRBV28|NA|NA
TGTGCCAGCAGTCCTACAGGGTTAGCGATCTACGAGCAGTACTTC
CASSPTGLAIYEQYF
>TRBJ2-7|TRBV29-1|NA|TRBD1
TGCAGCGTTGTCAAGGGGGCCGGCCCCTACGAGCAGTACTTC
CSVVKGAGPYEQYF